This T cell receptor (beta chain) was obtained from a study of cytomegalovirus exposure and HLA in healthy donors. The CDR3 contains 14 residues. V lost 4 bases, J lost 7 bases, and 14 bases lay in between. CDR1 KGHSH and CDR2 LQKENI come from the germline V gene. PCR employed 60 Vbeta and 13 Jbeta primers. The data were produced by immunoSEQ multiplex PCR, yet TCRdb's version contains in-frame clones alone and is incomplete. Here the sample spans roughly 100,000 clones, around four fifths being singletons. V is TRBV18 and J is TRBJ2-4; perhaps TRBD2 as D (5 bases). The TCR comes from a man aged 35 to 55 in good health and CMV-seronegative. Source material: PBMCs. CDR3 loop: CASSLGINRNIQYF. CDR3 coding DNA: TGTGCCAGCTCACTCGGGATCAATAGGAACATTCAGTACTTC.